The rows below give T cell receptor beta chains drawn from one sample of a study of blood T cell repertoires in COVID-19. The method was immunoSEQ multiplex PCR; TCRdb's version includes in-frame clones alone and lacks a portion of them. This sample carries 100,000 to 150,000 clones, approximately 83% of them seen once, and the ten largest clones take less than 8.5%. Sequenced sample: peripheral blood. These receptors were taken from an elderly man with active or convalescent COVID-19. CDR3s include the opening cysteine and the closing phenylalanine or tryptophan. The order of the fields is V gene, J gene, CDR3 protein.

TRBV5-5,TRBJ2-3,CASSLRRQGTDTQYF
TRBV24-1,TRBJ2-3,CATGDSHSDTQYF
TRBV6-5,TRBJ1-5,CASSYPGQNSNQPQHF
TRBV7-2,TRBJ2-1,CASSLFSVPSYNEQFF
TRBV15,TRBJ1-4,CATSREGGRPREKLFF
TRBV4-2,TRBJ1-6,CASSQDFTYNSPLHF
TRBV20-1,TRBJ1-1,CSASKGVNTEAFF
TRBV28,TRBJ1-2,CASSPPGAGAYGYTF
TRBV29-1,TRBJ1-3,CSVRTGGGNTIYF
TRBV5-1,TRBJ2-2,CASTPRQGSDTGELFF
TRBV10-3,TRBJ2-7,CATAGDRKLIYEQYF